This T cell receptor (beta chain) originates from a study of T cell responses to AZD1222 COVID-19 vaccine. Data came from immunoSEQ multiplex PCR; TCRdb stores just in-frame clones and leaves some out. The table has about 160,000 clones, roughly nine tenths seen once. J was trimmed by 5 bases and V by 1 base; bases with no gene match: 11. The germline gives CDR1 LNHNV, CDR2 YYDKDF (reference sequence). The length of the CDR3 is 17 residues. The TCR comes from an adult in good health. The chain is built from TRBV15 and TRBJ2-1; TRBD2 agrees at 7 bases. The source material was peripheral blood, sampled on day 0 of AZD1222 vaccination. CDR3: CATSRAPVGGGNNEQFF. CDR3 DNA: TGTGCCACCAGCAGAGCTCCGGTGGGCGGGGGAAACAATGAGCAGTTCTTC.